The present T cell receptor (beta chain) was sequenced within a study of cytomegalovirus exposure and HLA in healthy donors. General study findings and limits: Later analysis identified several of the most significant clusters that appeared linked to common viral pathogens.

Details on this clone: What it binds is not known.

This CDR3 is built from 13 residues. Germline assignment: CDR1 SQVTM and CDR2 ANQGSEA. Trimming cost V 7 bases and J 4 bases, with 16 bases left between them. PCR primers comprised 60 Vbeta and 13 Jbeta primers. Libraries were prepared by immunoSEQ multiplex PCR; TCRdb keeps only in-frame clonotypes and omits some of them. Of 200,000 to 250,000 clones listed, 76% were seen once; the top ten hold about 0.63%. The sequencing sample was made of PBMCs. The sequence came from a man aged 18 to 29 in good health and CMV-seronegative. The chain links TRBV29-1 to TRBJ2-5; D possibly corresponds to TRBD1 (6 bases). The CDR3 loop is CSAPFLGGETQYF. The CDR3 bases are TGCAGCGCCCCTTTTCTAGGGGGAGAGACCCAGTACTTC.